The next 28 T cell receptor beta chains were all read from a single sample in a study of shared clonotypes between healthy human individuals. The repertoire was sequenced with immunoSEQ multiplex PCR; TCRdb's copy has only in-frame clones and lacks some. The data hold about 2.1 million clones, with around 95% observed a single time. Only CD45RO-negative cells positively selected for CCR7 counted as naive CD8 cells, so terminally differentiated effector memory CD45RA+ cells were excluded. Sequences were obtained from naive CD8+ T cells from PBMCs. Every receptor here comes from a man between 18 and 29 years old in good health. Some clones in this sample may be carry-over from other donors' samples.

The chain combines TRBV10-3 with TRBJ1-3; D is unresolved. Germline values: CDR1 ENHRY, CDR2 SYGVKD. CDR3 size: 15 residues. V was clipped by 0 bases and J by 0 bases, with 6 bases between them. The CDR3 reads CAISESTTSGNTIYF. CDR3 coding DNA: TGTGCCATCAGTGAGTCGACCACCTCTGGAAACACCATATATTTT.

The table lists this clone with a count of one. This chain connects TRBV7-9 to TRBJ2-1, with 9 bases fitting TRBD2. Trimming at V came to 2 bases and at J to 5 bases, leaving 7 bases not matched to a gene. Germline V gene lookup returns CDR1 SEHNR and CDR2 FQNEAQ (reference sequence). The CDR3 runs to 16 residues. CDR3: CASSLMLAGPNNEQFF. CDR3 coding DNA: TGTGCCAGCAGCTTAATGCTAGCGGGACCCAACAATGAGCAGTTCTTC.

The CDR3 DNA reads as TGTGCCAGCAGCGCTTCAGGCGGGGAGCTGTTTTTT. It is translated as CASSASGGELFF. V gene TRBV9 combines with J gene TRBJ2-2; D is unresolved. The germline V gene encodes CDR1 SGDLS and CDR2 YYNGEE. V gave up 3 bases and J gave up 7 bases, with 7 bases separating them. CDR3 length: 12 residues.

V gene TRBV9 combines with J gene TRBJ2-6; 8 bases are shared with TRBD1. The CDR3 is made up of 14 amino acids. The J segment lost 4 bases and the V segment lost 6 bases, leaving 3 bases of the junction unmatched. CDR1 and CDR2 (germline): SGDLS, YYNGEE. The CDR3 coding sequence is TGTGCCAGCACCCAGGGGGCGGGGGCCAACGTCCTGACTTTC. This sequence encodes CASTQGAGANVLTF.

To note about this clone: In the same sample, other DNA sequences code for this CDR3. The rearrangement joins TRBV15 to TRBJ1-4; no firm D call. V was cut by 2 bases and J by 7 bases, with 5 bases left in between. Looked up from germline, CDR1 is LNHNV and CDR2 is YYDKDF (reference sequence). The CDR3 runs to 12 residues. The CDR3 DNA reads as TGTGCCACCAGCAGAAGAGGTGAAAAACTGTTTTTT. Its translation: CATSRRGEKLFF.

V gene TRBV29-1 combines with J gene TRBJ2-7, with D possibly called TRBD1 or TRBD2 (5 bases each). V shed 6 bases and J shed 6 bases, with 12 bases lying between them. This CDR3 is built from 11 residues. The germline gives CDR1 SQVTM, CDR2 ANQGSEA. The chain's CDR3 is CSVLGVGEQYF. CDR3 DNA sequence: TGCAGCGTCCTGGGGGTGGGCGAGCAGTACTTC.

The V and J genes are TRBV4-3 and TRBJ1-2, with D perhaps TRBD1 (5 bases). From germline, CDR1 is LGHNA and CDR2 YSLEER. The V and J ends lost 0 bases and 4 bases respectively, with 12 bases between them. CDR3 size: 15 residues. CDR3 nucleotides: TGCGCCAGCAGCCAAGATAGGCGGGACCCCTATGGCTACACCTTC. It codes for CASSQDRRDPYGYTF.

The rearrangement links TRBV7-9 to TRBJ2-1; TRBD2 is a possible D gene (6 bases). This CDR3 is built from 14 residues. The V and J ends lost 0 bases and 9 bases respectively, with 12 bases between them. Germline CDR1 and CDR2: SEHNR and FQNEAQ (reference sequence). Written as DNA, the CDR3 is TGTGCCAGCAGCTTAGCGGGAGGAGATAGTGAGCAGTTCTTC. Amino acids: CASSLAGGDSEQFF. Full variable domain (remainder filled in from reference TRBV7-9 and TRBJ2-1): DTGVSQNPRHKITKRGQNVTFRCDPISEHNRLYWYRQTLGQGPEFLTYFQNEAQLEKSRLLSDRFSAERPKGSFSTLEIQRTEQGDSAMYLCASSLAGGDSEQFFGPGTRLTVL.

As concerns this clone: The sample carries other DNA sequences with the same CDR3. CDR3 loop: CASSVGRGYGYTF. In nucleotides, the CDR3 is TGTGCCAGCAGCGTCGGCAGGGGCTACGGCTACACCTTC. The chain carries TRBV9 and TRBJ1-2, with D possibly TRBD1 on 6 matching bases. The V end was cut by 2 bases, the J end by 8 bases, with 13 bases between. Germline loops: CDR1 SGDLS, CDR2 YYNGEE. CDR3 length equals 13 residues.

The chain employs TRBV30 and TRBJ2-2; the D gene is possibly TRBD1 (5 bases). This CDR3 has 14 amino acids. Germline CDR1 reads GTSNPN; CDR2 reads SVGIG (reference sequence). V was cut by 3 bases and J by 1 base, with 9 bases left in between. The CDR3 region is CAWRDTRNTGELFF. CDR3 in DNA: TGTGCCTGGAGGGACACGAGGAACACCGGGGAGCTGTTTTTT.

J is TRBJ1-4 and V is TRBV5-6; TRBD1 agrees at 9 bases. The CDR3 loop spans 14 amino acids. Per the germline V gene, CDR1 is SGHDT and CDR2 is YYEEEE. Trimming removed 6 bases from V and 10 bases from J; junction bases left unmatched: 10. The chain's CDR3 is CASTGGTGTGKLFF. DNA of the CDR3: TGTGCCAGCACGGGTGGGACAGGGACCGGAAAACTGTTTTTT.

About this clone itself: Other DNA sequences in the sample encode the same CDR3. The J gene is TRBJ2-7, the V gene TRBV27; 9 bases match TRBD2. After removal of 5 bases from V and 3 bases from J, the junction contained 8 bases not matched to a gene. Looked up from germline, CDR1 is MNHEY and CDR2 is SMNVEV (reference sequence). This CDR3 comprises 15 residues. This chain's CDR3 is CASSPRGGRGYEQYF. The CDR3 nucleotides read TGTGCCAGCAGTCCCCGGGGCGGGAGGGGCTACGAGCAGTACTTC.

The V call is TRBV27, the J call TRBJ1-4; D is uncertain. Germline values: CDR1 MNHEY, CDR2 SMNVEV (reference sequence). V was clipped by 8 bases and J by 8 bases, with 12 bases between them. The CDR3 has 12 amino acids. CDR3 amino acids: CASGPRMEKLFF. The CDR3 region has the DNA TGTGCCAGCGGCCCACGTATGGAAAAACTGTTTTTT.

A few counts support this clone. The chain recombines TRBV6-5 with TRBJ2-4; a weak D match, TRBD1 (5 bases). The V end was cut by 5 bases, the J end by 0 bases, with 11 bases between. Looked up from germline, CDR1 is MNHEY and CDR2 is SVGAGI. This CDR3 region has 15 residues. CDR3 region: CASSPTARAKNIQYF. CDR3 sequence (DNA): TGTGCCAGCAGTCCGACAGCACGAGCCAAAAACATTCAGTACTTC.

This chain connects TRBV30 to TRBJ2-7; the D gene is possibly TRBD2 (5 bases). The CDR3 loop spans 11 amino acids. Germline CDR1 and CDR2: GTSNPN and SVGIG (reference sequence). V lost 2 bases, J lost 9 bases, and 11 bases lay in between. CDR3 coding DNA: TGTGCCTGGAGTTTTAGGACTGGGCAGTACTTC. Protein product: CAWSFRTGQYF.

Worth noting for this clone: Different DNA sequences within this sample yield the same CDR3. CDR3 region: CASSLAGQQETQYF. In DNA, the CDR3 is TGTGCCAGCAGCTTAGCGGGGCAGCAAGAGACCCAGTACTTC. V gene TRBV7-9 combines with J gene TRBJ2-5, with D perhaps TRBD1 (5 bases). Germline values: CDR1 SEHNR, CDR2 FQNEAQ (reference sequence). The V end lost 0 bases, the J end lost 2 bases, and 7 bases lay between the germline ends. The CDR3 is 14 residues long.

The gene calls are TRBV9 and TRBJ1-2; D perhaps matches TRBD1 (5 bases). Germline V gene data show CDR1 as SGDLS and CDR2 as YYNGEE. Trimming removed 4 bases at V and 8 bases at J, with 12 bases between. This CDR3 spans 12 amino acids. CDR3: CASSLWGGGYTF. DNA of the CDR3: TGTGCCAGCAGCCTCTGGGGGGGAGGCTACACCTTC.

The chain is built from TRBV11-1 and TRBJ2-3; D remains ambiguous. The CDR3 runs to 15 residues. V was trimmed by 5 bases and J by 2 bases, leaving 14 bases between them. Germline CDR1 reads SGHAT; CDR2 reads FQDESV (reference sequence). CDR3 residues: CASSAALWATDTQYF. The CDR3 DNA sequence: TGTGCCAGCAGCGCCGCTTTGTGGGCCACAGATACGCAGTATTTT.

This rearrangement joins TRBV28 to TRBJ2-7; a weak D match, TRBD1 (7 bases). The CDR3 totals 14 residues. The V end was cut by 7 bases, the J end by 3 bases, with 16 bases between. Germline V gene lookup returns CDR1 MDHEN and CDR2 SYDVKM. In DNA, the CDR3 is TGTGCCAGCACTCTAGGGGGGACAGTCTACGAGCAGTACTTC. Translated, it gives CASTLGGTVYEQYF. Full variable domain (missing parts from reference TRBV28 and TRBJ2-7): DVKVTQSSRYLVKRTGEKVFLECVQDMDHENMFWYRQDPGLGLRLIYFSYDVKMKEKGDIPEGYSVSREKKERFSLILESASTNQTSMYLCASTLGGTVYEQYFGPGTRLTVT.

The chain combines TRBV28 with TRBJ1-5; tentatively, D is TRBD1 (5 bases). Germline loops: CDR1 MDHEN, CDR2 SYDVKM. This CDR3 has 14 residues. Deletions cut 4 bases from V and 6 bases from J, with 13 bases between. The CDR3: CASSSRGGLQPQHF. CDR3 bases: TGTGCCAGCAGTTCCCGGGGGGGTCTTCAGCCCCAGCATTTT.

The CDR3 loop is CASSVSRGSGELFF. The CDR3 nucleotides are TGTGCCAGCAGCGTATCTAGAGGTTCCGGGGAGCTGTTTTTT. This rearrangement joins TRBV9 to TRBJ2-2; D is ambiguous. Trimming left V 1 base short and J 6 bases short, with 10 bases between. Germline V gene lookup returns CDR1 SGDLS and CDR2 YYNGEE. This CDR3 spans 14 amino acids.

The V and J genes are TRBV9 and TRBJ1-1; D remains unclear. This CDR3 is built from 14 residues. Trimming took 0 bases from V and 2 from J, leaving 8 bases between them. CDR1 is SGDLS, CDR2 YYNGEE, per germline. The CDR3 DNA reads as TGTGCCAGCAGCGTAGGGCCATTTAACACTGAAGCTTTCTTT. Protein: CASSVGPFNTEAFF.

The rearrangement links TRBV28 to TRBJ2-3; maybe TRBD2 (6 bases). Germline V gives CDR1 MDHEN, CDR2 SYDVKM. The germline V and J ends were trimmed by 10 bases and 4 bases, with 15 bases remaining between them. CDR3 size: 13 residues. CDR3 loop: CATGDLSSDTQYF. DNA for the CDR3: TGTGCCACGGGAGATTTAAGTTCAGATACGCAGTATTTT.

The genes are TRBV13 and TRBJ1-1; 9 bases fit TRBD1. From germline, CDR1 is PRHDT and CDR2 FYEKMQ (reference sequence). V gave up 5 bases and J gave up 4 bases; unmatched junction bases: 2. This CDR3 is built from 13 residues. The CDR3 is CASSGQGITEAFF. The CDR3 coding sequence is TGTGCCAGCAGCGGACAGGGGATCACTGAAGCTTTCTTT.

The V gene is TRBV2, the J gene TRBJ1-4; tentative D call: TRBD1 (5 bases). Per the germline V gene, CDR1 is SNHLY and CDR2 is FYNNEI. This CDR3 comprises 13 residues. V lost 7 bases to trimming and J lost 8 bases, with 14 bases between them. The CDR3 region has the DNA TGTGCCAGCACAGGGACTACTTTGGAAAAACTGTTTTTT. Amino acids: CASTGTTLEKLFF.

The rearrangement links TRBV5-6 to TRBJ1-3; unclear D gene. Looked up from germline, CDR1 is SGHDT and CDR2 is YYEEEE. The germline V and J ends were trimmed by 5 bases and 9 bases, with 18 bases remaining between them. The CDR3 totals 14 residues. As DNA, the CDR3 is TGTGCCAGCAGTATTGGACGGTCCCCCGCCACCATATATTTT. Encoded protein: CASSIGRSPATIYF. The full variable domain, rest sourced from reference TRBV5-6 and TRBJ1-3, is DAGVTQSPTHLIKTRGQQVTLRCSPKSGHDTVSWYQQALGQGPQFIFQYYEEEERQRGNFPDRFSGHQFPNYSSELNVNALLLGDSALYLCASSIGRSPATIYFGEGSWLTVV.

This rearrangement joins TRBV9 to TRBJ2-1, with 7 nucleotides matching TRBD2. Per germline, CDR1 SGDLS and CDR2 YYNGEE. The CDR3 sequence is 15 residues long. The V gene end was trimmed by 4 bases and the J gene end by 4 bases; junction bases not matched to a gene: 8. CDR3 DNA: TGTGCCAGCAGCCTAACGGCTAGCGGTTACAATGAGCAGTTCTTC. Translated, it gives CASSLTASGYNEQFF.

V gene TRBV9 combines with J gene TRBJ2-2, with TRBD2 matching 8 bases. J was trimmed by 2 bases and V by 3 bases; bases with no gene match: 6. Germline CDR1 and CDR2: SGDLS and YYNGEE. The CDR3 is made up of 16 amino acids. The CDR3 spells CASSDSGTRNTGELFF. The DNA for the CDR3 is TGTGCCAGCAGCGATTCCGGGACTAGAAACACCGGGGAGCTGTTTTTT.